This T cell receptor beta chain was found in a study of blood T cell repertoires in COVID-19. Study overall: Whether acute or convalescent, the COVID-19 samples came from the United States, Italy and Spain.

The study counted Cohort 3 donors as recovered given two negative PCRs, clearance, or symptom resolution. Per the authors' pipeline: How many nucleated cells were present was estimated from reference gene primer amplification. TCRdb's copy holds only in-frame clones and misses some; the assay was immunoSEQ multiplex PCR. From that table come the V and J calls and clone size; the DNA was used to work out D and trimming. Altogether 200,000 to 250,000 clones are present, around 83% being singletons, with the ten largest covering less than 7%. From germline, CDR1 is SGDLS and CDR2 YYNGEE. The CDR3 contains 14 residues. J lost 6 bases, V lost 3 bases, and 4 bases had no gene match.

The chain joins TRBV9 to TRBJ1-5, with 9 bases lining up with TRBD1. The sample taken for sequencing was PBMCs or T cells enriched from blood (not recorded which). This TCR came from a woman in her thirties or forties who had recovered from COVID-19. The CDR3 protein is CASSAGTGSQPQHF. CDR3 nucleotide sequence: TGTGCCAGCAGCGCCGGGACAGGGAGTCAGCCCCAGCATTTT.